Reported below is one TCR beta chain. First-strand cDNA used TRAV- and TRBV-specific primers, covering alpha and beta chains. A roughly 22-cycle PCR with a constant-region primer and V-primer adapter amplified TCRs. TCRdb redid the calling of the reads with MiXCR, one entry per CDR3 protein. The sample yields roughly 95,000 distinct CDR3 sequences, roughly 19% seen once. The data were taken from a study of low-dose radiotherapy and immunotherapy resistance in tumors. The time point denotes: after trial treatment. This sample's treatment: LDRT plus nivolumab, ipilimumab, low-dose cyclophosphamide and aspirin (RACIN trial). Trimming removed 7 bases from V and 3 bases from J, with 16 bases in between. Per the germline V gene, CDR1 is MDHEN and CDR2 is SYDVKM. The CDR3 consists of 14 residues.

V gene TRBV28 combines with J gene TRBJ2-7; a weak D match, TRBD1 (6 bases). Sequences were derived from PBMCs, sampled after low-dose radiotherapy plus immunotherapy. The TCR sequence derives from a female donor with ovarian cancer. CDR3 DNA: TGTGCCAGCAACACAGCGGACAGACTCTACGAGCAGTACTTC. Its translation is CASNTADRLYEQYF.